This passage covers 18 T cell receptor beta chains from one sample sequenced in a study of T cell responses to AZD1222 COVID-19 vaccine. Using immunoSEQ multiplex PCR, the repertoire was profiled, and TCRdb retains in-frame clones only, with some absent. The sample consists of 240,000 or so clones, 85% to 95% of them appearing once. The source was peripheral blood, collected on day 0 of AZD1222 vaccination. The receptors were gathered from an adult in good health.

Written as DNA, the CDR3 is TGTGCCAGCAGTCCCTCCGAGGACGATATTTTGTTTTTT. This codes for CASSPSEDDILFF. This sequence joins TRBV2 and TRBJ1-4; D is unresolved. V was clipped by 5 bases and J by 15 bases, with 19 bases between them. The germline CDR1 and CDR2 sequences are SNHLY and FYNNEI. The CDR3 loop spans 13 amino acids.

The chain joins TRBV6-6 to TRBJ2-5; D perhaps matches TRBD1 (7 bases). The CDR3 has 15 residues. Trimming stripped 2 bases from V and 7 bases from J, with 17 bases between. CDR1 is MNHNY, CDR2 SVGAGI, per germline (reference sequence). CDR3 bases: TGTGCCAGCAGTTACGGGGGGCAGGGGGTCGGGACCCAGTACTTC. This translates into CASSYGGQGVGTQYF.

The V gene is TRBV27, the J gene TRBJ2-7; D might be TRBD2 (5 bases). Trimming removed 5 bases from V and 12 bases from J, with 20 bases in between. CDR3 length equals 13 residues. Germline V gene sequence: CDR1 MNHEY, CDR2 SMNVEV (reference sequence). The CDR3 nucleotides read TGTGCCAGCAGTCTACCCCCTGAACTAGTTCGGTACTTC. Amino acid sequence: CASSLPPELVRYF.

This chain connects TRBV7-9 to TRBJ2-1; TRBD1 aligns across 11 bases. With V trimmed by 5 bases and J by 7 bases, 4 bases remained unmatched. Germline V gene data show CDR1 as SEHNR and CDR2 as FQNEAQ (reference sequence). The CDR3 consists of 14 residues. The CDR3 DNA reads as TGTGCCAGCAGCCCGGGACAGGGGGGGAATGAGCAGTTCTTC. Translating it yields CASSPGQGGNEQFF.

V gene TRBV5-1 combines with J gene TRBJ1-1; D not resolved. This CDR3 has 13 amino acids. Trimming left V 0 bases short and J 4 bases short, with 7 bases between. Germline V gene lookup returns CDR1 SGHRS and CDR2 YFSETQ. The DNA of the CDR3 is TGCGCCAGCAGCTTGGAGCTGGGCACTGAAGCTTTCTTT. Its translation: CASSLELGTEAFF.

This sequence joins TRBV7-2 and TRBJ2-5; D uncertain. V lost 2 bases and J lost 4, with 8 bases in between. The CDR3 sequence is 13 residues long. From germline, CDR1 is SGHTA and CDR2 FQGNSA. DNA for the CDR3: TGTGCCAGCAGCTTAATTCTTGTAGAGACCCAGTACTTC. Encoded protein: CASSLILVETQYF.

The chain is built from TRBV5-6 and TRBJ2-7; 9 positions match TRBD2. Trimming took 1 base from V and 4 from J; bases not matched to a gene: 9. CDR1 is SGHDT, CDR2 YYEEEE, per germline. There are 16 residues in the CDR3. CDR3 protein: CASSLPGGSGGYEQYF. As DNA, the CDR3 is TGTGCCAGCAGCTTGCCTGGGGGTAGCGGGGGATACGAGCAGTACTTC.

With regard to this clone: At one end, the junction sequence differs from germline, possibly due to a read error. The chain links TRBV5-4 to TRBJ1-2, with TRBD1 as a possible D gene (5 bases). This CDR3 contains 14 residues. In germline, CDR1 is SGHNT, CDR2 YYREEE (reference sequence). The CDR3 reads CASSRDVAKYGYTF. The CDR3 DNA reads as TGTGCCAGCAGCCGGGACGTTGCTAAGTATGGCTACACCTTC.

The chain employs TRBV18 and TRBJ2-2; D is unresolved. This CDR3 comprises 12 residues. Germline assignment: CDR1 KGHSH and CDR2 LQKENI. The V and J ends lost 0 bases and 6 bases respectively, with 2 bases between them. The CDR3 is CASSPPPGELFF. The CDR3 DNA sequence: TGTGCCAGCTCACCACCTCCCGGGGAGCTGTTTTTT. The whole variable domain, remainder taken from reference TRBV18 and TRBJ2-2, is NAGVMQNPRHLVRRRGQEARLRCSPMKGHSHVYWYRQLPEEGLKFMVYLQKENIIDESGMPKERFSAEFPKEGPSILRIQQVVRGDSAAYFCASSPPPGELFFGEGSRLTVL.

The V gene is TRBV4-1, the J gene TRBJ1-4, with a weak D call TRBD1 (5 bases). CDR1 and CDR2 (germline): MGHRA, YSYEKL. The CDR3 consists of 17 residues. V gave up 1 base and J gave up 0 bases, with 12 bases separating them. CDR3: CASSQGNGGATNEKLFF. The CDR3, as DNA: TGCGCCAGCAGCCAAGGGAATGGGGGTGCAACTAATGAAAAACTGTTTTTT.

The rearrangement uses TRBV29-1 and TRBJ1-1; D unclear. V lost 8 bases to trimming and J lost 4 bases, with 11 bases between them. CDR1 and CDR2 from the germline V gene are SQVTM and ANQGSEA. CDR3 length: 11 amino acids. CDR3 sequence: CSSHSSTEAFF. The DNA for the CDR3 is TGCAGCTCGCATAGCAGCACTGAAGCTTTCTTT.

This rearrangement joins TRBV7-2 to TRBJ1-3; D is uncertain. Germline-derived CDR1 and CDR2 are SGHTA and FQGNSA. The CDR3 is made up of 16 amino acids. Trimming removed 5 bases at V and 1 base at J, with 15 bases between. Here the CDR3 DNA reads TGTGCCAGCAGCCCAGATAGGTGGGCATCTGGAAACACCATATATTTT. It codes for CASSPDRWASGNTIYF.

The chain has TRBV3-1 (or the pseudogene TRBV3-2) and TRBJ2-6; D possibly uses TRBD1 or TRBD2 (5 bases each). The V gene lost 1 base and the J gene lost 4 bases, with 8 bases spanning the gap. The CDR3 contains 15 residues. The germline CDR1 and CDR2 sequences are LGHDT and YNNKEL (reference sequence). The CDR3 region has the DNA TGTGCCAGCAGCCAAGGAGGGACCGGGGCCAACGTCCTGACTTTC. Translation: CASSQGGTGANVLTF.

CDR3 protein: CASGTGDTQYF. CDR3 DNA: TGTGCCAGCGGAACGGGGGATACGCAGTATTTT. The chain couples TRBV11-3 to TRBJ2-3, with D possibly matching TRBD2 (5 bases). This CDR3 comprises 11 residues. Between the trimmed V and J ends, which lost 8 bases and 6 bases, there was a span of 9 bases. Per germline, CDR1 SGHNT and CDR2 YENEEA.

The CDR3 sequence is CASSLGSNQPQHF. CDR3 DNA sequence: TGTGCCAGCAGCCTCGGGAGCAATCAGCCCCAGCATTTT. The chain is built from TRBV3-1 (or the pseudogene TRBV3-2) and TRBJ1-5; D is unresolved. Germline V gives CDR1 LGHDT, CDR2 YNNKEL (reference sequence). V lost 4 bases to trimming and J lost 1 base, with 5 bases between them. The CDR3 runs 13 residues.

The chain is built from TRBV15 and TRBJ1-2, with 8 bases aligning to TRBD1. The germline V gene has CDR1 LNHNV and CDR2 YYDKDF (reference sequence). The CDR3 length is 15 residues. With 0 bases clipped from V and 13 bases from J, the junction kept 13 bases outside the gene matches. The CDR3 DNA sequence: TGTGCCACCAGCAGAGATCTGTCCAGGACAGGGCATCTCACCTTC. Amino acid sequence: CATSRDLSRTGHLTF. Supplemented by reference TRBV15 and TRBJ1-2, the full variable domain reads DAMVIQNPRYQVTQFGKPVTLSCSQTLNHNVMYWYQQKSSQAPKLLFHYYDKDFNNEADTPDNFQSRRPNTSFCFLDIRSPGLGDTAMYLCATSRDLSRTGHLTFGSGTRLTVV.

The rearrangement links TRBV3-1 (or the pseudogene TRBV3-2) to TRBJ2-7; no reliable D call. CDR3 length equals 13 residues. CDR1 and CDR2 from the germline V gene are LGHDT and YNNKEL (reference sequence). V was trimmed by 0 bases and J by 0 bases, leaving 3 bases between them. The CDR3 protein is CASSQEISYEQYF. The CDR3 nucleotides read TGTGCCAGCAGCCAAGAGATCTCCTACGAGCAGTACTTC.

This clone was seen a few times. The chain joins TRBV3-1 (or the pseudogene TRBV3-2) to TRBJ2-1; 8 bases align to TRBD2. The trim removed 0 bases at V and 7 bases at J, leaving 11 bases unmatched. This CDR3 spans 17 amino acids. Germline lookup yields CDR1 LGHDT and CDR2 YNNKEL (reference sequence). The CDR3 nucleotides are TGTGCCAGCAGCCAAGATCTCGCGGGGGGCCCGGGGAATGAGCAGTTCTTC. It encodes CASSQDLAGGPGNEQFF.